A selection of T cell receptor beta chains follows, all from one sample in a study of OX40 agonist ivuxolimab in advanced cancers. Clones were sequenced by immunoSEQ multiplex PCR, and TCRdb holds only the in-frame ones, with some missing. The table includes approximately 90,000 clones, roughly 87% detected once. Material: CD4+ or CD8+ T cells sorted from blood, obtained in a trial of the OX40 agonist ivuxolimab. The source is an adult with an advanced solid tumor such as melanoma, head and neck, liver or kidney cancer. Both conserved end residues are part of each CDR3. A D gene is named only where the DNA matches it firmly. Clone size is stated in some rows and not others, as once, few, many or a class when expanded.

abundance | d_gene | j_gene | v_gene | len | CDR3nt | CDR3aa
. | TRBD1 | TRBJ1-2 | TRBV7-9 | 16 | TGTGCCAGCAGCCCCCGATCCATGACAGGGGACTATGGCTACACCTTC | CASSPRSMTGDYGYTF
. | TRBD1 | TRBJ1-4 | TRBV5-4 | 16 | TGTGCCAGCAGCCCTGGGACAGCCGCAACTAATGAAAAACTGTTTTTT | CASSPGTAATNEKLFF
once | TRBD1 | TRBJ2-3 | TRBV15 | 16 | TGTGCCACCAGCAGACCGGACAGGGTTAGCACAGATACGCAGTATTTT | CATSRPDRVSTDTQYF
once | . | TRBJ2-2 | TRBV30 | 13 | TGTGCCTGGAGCCCAGGGACCCCCGGGGAGCTGTTTTTT | CAWSPGTPGELFF
. | . | TRBJ1-5 | TRBV7-2 | 16 | TGTGCCAGCAGCTTAGAAATAGGCAGAGTCAATCAGCCCCAGCATTTT | CASSLEIGRVNQPQHF
. | . | TRBJ2-1 | TRBV15 | 15 | TGTGCCACCAGCAGAGATATAGGGGAATGGCATGAGCAGTTCTTC | CATSRDIGEWHEQFF
. | TRBD1 | TRBJ2-3 | TRBV28 | 15 | TGTGCCAGCAGTTTATCCATGGACAGGGGAGATACGCAGTATTTT | CASSLSMDRGDTQYF
. | TRBD1 | TRBJ2-3 | TRBV6-5 | 16 | TGTGCCAGCAGTTACTCGAAGACAGGGGTAGAATATACGCAGTATTTT | CASSYSKTGVEYTQYF
. | . | TRBJ1-3 | TRBV25-1 | 12 | TGTGCCAGCCATTCCTCTGGAAACACCATATATTTT | CASHSSGNTIYF
. | . | TRBJ2-1 | TRBV9 | 13 | TGTGCCAGCAGTTGGGACCCGAGTAATGAGCAGTTCTTC | CASSWDPSNEQFF